Listed here are 10 T cell receptor beta chains from one sample, sequenced in a study of cytomegalovirus exposure and HLA in healthy donors (dated by TCRdb to the late 2010s). The library was generated by the immunoSEQ multiplex PCR assay. For the multiplex PCR, a mixture combining 60 forward primers for TCR Vbeta segments and 13 reverse primers for TCR Jbeta segments was used. TCRdb stores this immuneACCESS table with in-frame sequences only. Part of the clones is absent; in the studies checked, under half of the shortfall reflects unresolved V genes, and no reason is known for the rest. For this sample there are over 120,000 clones; around a tenth appear just once. Less than 2% of the sample goes to the ten largest clones. Sequencing used PBMCs. Every receptor here comes from a man aged 45 to 65 in good health and CMV-seronegative.

This clone has a handful of counts. The chain is built from TRBV1 and TRBJ2-7; the table's TRBD2 call for D was not verified on the DNA. TRBV1 is marked as a pseudogene. The CDR3 runs 16 residues. The CDR3 reads CTSSQREASGNYEQYF. In DNA, the CDR3 is TGCACCAGCAGCCAGCGGGAGGCTAGCGGAAACTACGAGCAGTACTTC.

V gene TRBV15 combines with J gene TRBJ1-2; possible D gene TRBD1, 5 bases. This CDR3 contains 14 residues. Germline CDR1 is LNHNV and CDR2 is YYDKDF (reference sequence). The V gene lost 3 bases and the J gene lost 4 bases, with 12 bases spanning the gap. The CDR3 DNA is TGTGCCACCAGCAGCAGGGTTATGGGCTATGGCTACACCTTC. The encoded protein is CATSSRVMGYGYTF.

This clone was detected only a few times. Other nucleotide sequences from this sample produce the same CDR3. This chain uses TRBV29-1 with TRBJ1-2; no clear D. The CDR3 spans 12 residues. From germline, CDR1 is SQVTM and CDR2 ANQGSEA. Trimming removed 2 bases at V and 8 bases at J, with 12 bases between. The CDR3 here is CSVESRGGGYTF. DNA of the CDR3: TGCAGCGTTGAAAGCCGCGGCGGGGGCTACACCTTC.

In the case of this clone: The sample has other DNA sequences that encode this CDR3 too. The chain joins TRBV30 to TRBJ2-3; 7 nucleotides agree with TRBD2. Germline loops: CDR1 GTSNPN, CDR2 SVGIG (reference sequence). This CDR3 spans 15 amino acids. V lost 0 bases and J lost 5; bases outside the gene matches: 8. The CDR3 reads CAWSVTSGVGDTQYF. The CDR3 bases are TGTGCCTGGAGTGTAACCAGCGGGGTGGGAGATACGCAGTATTTT.

This clone turned up a few times. The rearrangement links TRBV2 to TRBJ2-3; 12 bases match TRBD2. CDR3 length equals 14 residues. V lost 5 bases and J lost 6; bases outside the gene matches: 3. Germline V lookup: CDR1 SNHLY, CDR2 FYNNEI. This CDR3 is CASSLAGGADTQYF. CDR3 nucleotide sequence: TGTGCCAGCAGTCTAGCGGGGGGGGCGGATACGCAGTATTTT.

The rearrangement uses TRBV27 and TRBJ1-2; D may be TRBD1 (5 bases). The V end lost 1 base, the J end lost 13 bases, and 25 bases lay between the germline ends. This CDR3 has 16 residues. Germline CDR1 reads MNHEY; CDR2 reads SMNVEV (reference sequence). Here the CDR3 reads CASSLLSGAGWQVFTF. CDR3 sequence (DNA): TGTGCCAGCAGTTTATTATCTGGGGCAGGGTGGCAGGTCTTCACCTTC.

The chain couples TRBV7-2 to TRBJ1-1; no firm D call. V shed 1 base and J shed 5 bases, with 14 bases lying between them. Germline V gives CDR1 SGHTA, CDR2 FQGNSA. The length of the CDR3 is 15 residues. The CDR3 region is CASSLGSRGRTEAFF. CDR3 coding DNA: TGTGCCAGCAGCTTAGGATCCAGAGGGAGGACTGAAGCTTTCTTT.

The chain couples TRBV2 to TRBJ1-3, with D perhaps matching TRBD1 (6 bases). The length of the CDR3 is 16 residues. Trimming left V 5 bases short and J 4 bases short, with 18 bases between. From germline, CDR1 is SNHLY and CDR2 FYNNEI. CDR3 loop: CASSSGTHDLGNTIYF. The CDR3 DNA reads TGTGCCAGCAGTTCCGGGACACATGATCTCGGAAACACCATATATTTT. Drawing the rest from reference TRBV2 and TRBJ1-3, the complete variable domain is EPEVTQTPSHQVTQMGQEVILRCVPISNHLYFYWYRQILGQKVEFLVSFYNNEISEKSEIFDDQFSVERPDGSNFTLKIRSTKLEDSAMYFCASSSGTHDLGNTIYFGEGSWLTVV.

J is TRBJ2-5 and V is TRBV30, with D uncertain. The germline gives CDR1 GTSNPN, CDR2 SVGIG (reference sequence). Trimming left V 2 bases short and J 7 bases short, with 20 bases between. The CDR3 spans 15 residues. The chain's CDR3 is CAWSSSAGILGTQYF. Here the CDR3 DNA reads TGTGCCTGGAGTTCGTCGGCAGGCATATTGGGGACCCAGTACTTC.

Only a few counts were recorded for this clone. The chain employs TRBV15 and TRBJ1-2; 8 bases agree with TRBD1. CDR1 and CDR2 (germline): LNHNV, YYDKDF (reference sequence). Unmatched junction bases numbered 9, after V lost 2 bases and J lost 10 bases. This CDR3 comprises 14 residues. The CDR3 is CATSRRNQGADYTF. Written as DNA, the CDR3 is TGTGCCACCAGCAGACGTAATCAGGGGGCGGACTACACCTTC.